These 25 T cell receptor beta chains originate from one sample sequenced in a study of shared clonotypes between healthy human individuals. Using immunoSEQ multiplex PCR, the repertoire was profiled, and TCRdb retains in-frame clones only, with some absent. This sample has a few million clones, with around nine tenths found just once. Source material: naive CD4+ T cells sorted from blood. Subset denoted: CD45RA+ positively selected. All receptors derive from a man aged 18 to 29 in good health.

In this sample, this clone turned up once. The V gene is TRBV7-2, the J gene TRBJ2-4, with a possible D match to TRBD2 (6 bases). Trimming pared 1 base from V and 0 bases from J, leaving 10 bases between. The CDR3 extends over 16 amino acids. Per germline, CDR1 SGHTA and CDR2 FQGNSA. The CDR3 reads CASSLEAGLAKNIQYF. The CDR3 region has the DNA TGTGCCAGCAGCTTAGAGGCGGGGCTAGCCAAAAACATTCAGTACTTC.

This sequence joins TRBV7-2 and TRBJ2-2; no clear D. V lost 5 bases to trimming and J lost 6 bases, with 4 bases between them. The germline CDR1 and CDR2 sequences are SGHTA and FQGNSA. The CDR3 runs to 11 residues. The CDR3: CASSDSGELFF. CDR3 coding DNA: TGTGCCAGCAGCGACTCCGGGGAGCTGTTTTTT.

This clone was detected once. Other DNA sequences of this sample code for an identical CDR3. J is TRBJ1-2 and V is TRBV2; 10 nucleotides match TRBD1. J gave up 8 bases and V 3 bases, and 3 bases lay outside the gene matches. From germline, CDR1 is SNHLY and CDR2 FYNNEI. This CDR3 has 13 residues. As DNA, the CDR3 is TGTGCCAGCAGTGAGGGACAGGGGTACGGCTACACCTTC. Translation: CASSEGQGYGYTF.

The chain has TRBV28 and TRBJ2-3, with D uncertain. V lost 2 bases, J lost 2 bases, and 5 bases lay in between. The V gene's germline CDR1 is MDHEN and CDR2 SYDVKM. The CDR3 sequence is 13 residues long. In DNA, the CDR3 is TGTGCCAGCAGTTTAGTTTTCACAGATACGCAGTATTTT. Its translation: CASSLVFTDTQYF.

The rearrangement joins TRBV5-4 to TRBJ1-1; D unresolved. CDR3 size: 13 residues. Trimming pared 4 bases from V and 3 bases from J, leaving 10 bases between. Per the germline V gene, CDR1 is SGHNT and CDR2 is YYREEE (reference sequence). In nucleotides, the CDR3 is TGTGCCAGCAGCACGTCCGGGGACACTGAAGCTTTCTTT. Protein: CASSTSGDTEAFF. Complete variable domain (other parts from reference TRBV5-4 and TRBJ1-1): ETGVTQSPTHLIKTRGQQVTLRCSSQSGHNTVSWYQQALGQGPQFIFQYYREEENGRGNFPPRFSGLQFPNYSSELNVNALELDDSALYLCASSTSGDTEAFFGQGTRLTVV.

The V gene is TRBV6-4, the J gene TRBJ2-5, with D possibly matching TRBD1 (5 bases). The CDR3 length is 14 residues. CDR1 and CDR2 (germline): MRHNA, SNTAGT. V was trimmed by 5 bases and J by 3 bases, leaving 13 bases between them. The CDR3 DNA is TGTGCCAGCAGTCGAATAGGGGTTGAAGAGACCCAGTACTTC. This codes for CASSRIGVEETQYF.

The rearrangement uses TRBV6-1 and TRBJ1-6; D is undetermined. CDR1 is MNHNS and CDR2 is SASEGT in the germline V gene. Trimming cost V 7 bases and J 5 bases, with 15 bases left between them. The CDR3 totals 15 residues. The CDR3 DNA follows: TGTGCCAGCACCCTCATGACCGTAGATAATTCACCCCTCCACTTT. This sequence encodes CASTLMTVDNSPLHF.

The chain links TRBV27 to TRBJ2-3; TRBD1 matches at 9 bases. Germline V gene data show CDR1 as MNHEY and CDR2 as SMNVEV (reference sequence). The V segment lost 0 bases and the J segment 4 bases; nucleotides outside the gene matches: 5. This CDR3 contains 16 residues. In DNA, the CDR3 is TGTGCCAGCAGTTTATCGGGACAGGGCCCCCCAGATACGCAGTATTTT. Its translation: CASSLSGQGPPDTQYF.

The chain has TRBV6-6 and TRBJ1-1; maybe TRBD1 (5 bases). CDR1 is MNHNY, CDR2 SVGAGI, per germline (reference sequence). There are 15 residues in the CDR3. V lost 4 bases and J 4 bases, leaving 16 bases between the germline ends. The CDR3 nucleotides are TGTGCCAGCAGTTCCTTAGGGACGGTCGCCACTGAAGCTTTCTTT. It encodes CASSSLGTVATEAFF.

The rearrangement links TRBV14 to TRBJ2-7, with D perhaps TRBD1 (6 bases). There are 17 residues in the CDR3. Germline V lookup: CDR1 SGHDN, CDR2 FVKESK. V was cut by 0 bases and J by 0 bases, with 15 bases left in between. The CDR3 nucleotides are TGTGCCAGCAGCCAAGAGGTCCAAGGGACAACCTCCTACGAGCAGTACTTC. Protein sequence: CASSQEVQGTTSYEQYF.

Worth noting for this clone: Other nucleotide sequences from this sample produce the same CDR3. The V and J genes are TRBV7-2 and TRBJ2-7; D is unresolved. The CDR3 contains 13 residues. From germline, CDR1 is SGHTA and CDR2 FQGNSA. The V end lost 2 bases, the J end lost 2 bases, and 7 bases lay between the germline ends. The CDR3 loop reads CASSLNSPYEQYF. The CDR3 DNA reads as TGTGCCAGCAGCTTAAACAGTCCCTACGAGCAGTACTTC.

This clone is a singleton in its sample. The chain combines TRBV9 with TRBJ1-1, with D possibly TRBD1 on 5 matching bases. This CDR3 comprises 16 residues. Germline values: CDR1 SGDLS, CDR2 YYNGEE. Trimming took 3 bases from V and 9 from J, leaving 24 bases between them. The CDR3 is CASSAVTKGTAPQAFF. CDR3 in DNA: TGTGCCAGCAGCGCCGTCACCAAAGGGACGGCCCCTCAAGCTTTCTTT.

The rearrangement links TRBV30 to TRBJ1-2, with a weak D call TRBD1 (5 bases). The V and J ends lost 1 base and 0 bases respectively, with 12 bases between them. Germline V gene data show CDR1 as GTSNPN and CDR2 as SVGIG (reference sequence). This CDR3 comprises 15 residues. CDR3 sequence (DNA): TGTGCCTGGAGTGAGGGGCAGCGAACTAACTATGGCTACACCTTC. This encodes CAWSEGQRTNYGYTF.

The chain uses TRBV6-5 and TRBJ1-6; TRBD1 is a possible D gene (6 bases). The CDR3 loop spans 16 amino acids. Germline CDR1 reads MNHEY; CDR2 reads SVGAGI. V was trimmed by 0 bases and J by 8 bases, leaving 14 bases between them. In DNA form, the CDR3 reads TGTGCCAGCAGTTACTCGATCGGAGGGGGTTATTCACCCCTCCACTTT. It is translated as CASSYSIGGGYSPLHF.

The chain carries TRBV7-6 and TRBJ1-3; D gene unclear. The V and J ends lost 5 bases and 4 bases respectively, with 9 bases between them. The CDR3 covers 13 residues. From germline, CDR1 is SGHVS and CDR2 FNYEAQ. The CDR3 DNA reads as TGTGCCAGCAGCGATGGACTAGGAAACACCATATATTTT. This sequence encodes CASSDGLGNTIYF.

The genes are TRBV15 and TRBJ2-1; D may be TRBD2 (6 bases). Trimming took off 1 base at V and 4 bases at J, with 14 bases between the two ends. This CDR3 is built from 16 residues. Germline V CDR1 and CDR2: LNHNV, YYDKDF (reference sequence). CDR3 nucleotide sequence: TGTGCCACCAGCAGAGGATTACAGGCGGGGTACAATGAGCAGTTCTTC. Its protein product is CATSRGLQAGYNEQFF.

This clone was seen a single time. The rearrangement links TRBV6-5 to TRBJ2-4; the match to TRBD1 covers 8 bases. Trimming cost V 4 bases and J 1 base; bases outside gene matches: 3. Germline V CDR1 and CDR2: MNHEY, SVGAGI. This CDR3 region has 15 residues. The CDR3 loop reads CASSSQGDAKNIQYF. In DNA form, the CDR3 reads TGTGCCAGCAGTTCACAGGGGGACGCCAAAAACATTCAGTACTTC.

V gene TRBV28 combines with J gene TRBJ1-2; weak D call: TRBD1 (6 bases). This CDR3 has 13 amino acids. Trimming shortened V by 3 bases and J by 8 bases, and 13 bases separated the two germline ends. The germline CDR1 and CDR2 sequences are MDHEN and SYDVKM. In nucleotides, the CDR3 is TGTGCCAGCAGTTTTTACAGGGCTTGGGGCTACACCTTC. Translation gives CASSFYRAWGYTF.

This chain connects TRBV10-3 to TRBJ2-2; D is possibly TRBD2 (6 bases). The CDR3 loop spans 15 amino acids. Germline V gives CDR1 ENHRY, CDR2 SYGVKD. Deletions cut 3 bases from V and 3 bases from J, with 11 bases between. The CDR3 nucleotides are TGTGCCATCAGTGAAGTTAGCGGAGACACCGGGGAGCTGTTTTTT. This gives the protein CAISEVSGDTGELFF.

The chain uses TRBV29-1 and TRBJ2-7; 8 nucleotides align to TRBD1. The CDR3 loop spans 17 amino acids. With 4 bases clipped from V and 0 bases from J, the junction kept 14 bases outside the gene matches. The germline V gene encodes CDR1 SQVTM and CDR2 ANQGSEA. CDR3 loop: CSVVGKGGTGASYEQYF. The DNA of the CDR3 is TGCAGCGTTGTAGGCAAAGGGGGGACAGGCGCCTCCTACGAGCAGTACTTC.

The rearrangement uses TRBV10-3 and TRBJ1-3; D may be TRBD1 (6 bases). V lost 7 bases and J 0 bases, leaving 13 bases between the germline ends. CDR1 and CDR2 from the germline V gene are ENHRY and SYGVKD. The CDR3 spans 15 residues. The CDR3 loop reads CAITAGTSSGNTIYF. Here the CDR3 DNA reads TGTGCCATCACTGCCGGGACAAGCTCTGGAAACACCATATATTTT.

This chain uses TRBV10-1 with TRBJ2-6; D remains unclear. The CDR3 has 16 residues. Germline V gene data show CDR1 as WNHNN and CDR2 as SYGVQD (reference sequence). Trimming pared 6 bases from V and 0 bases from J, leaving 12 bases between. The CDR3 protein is CASRSLWVSGANVLTF. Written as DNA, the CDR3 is TGCGCCAGCAGGAGTTTGTGGGTCTCTGGGGCCAACGTCCTGACTTTC.

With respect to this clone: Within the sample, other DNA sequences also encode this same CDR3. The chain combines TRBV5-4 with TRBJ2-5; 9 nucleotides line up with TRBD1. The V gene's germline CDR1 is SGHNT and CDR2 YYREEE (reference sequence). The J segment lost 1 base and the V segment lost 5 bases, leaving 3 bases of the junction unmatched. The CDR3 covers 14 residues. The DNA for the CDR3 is TGTGCCAGCAGTTCGGGACAGGGCCAAGAGACCCAGTACTTC. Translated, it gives CASSSGQGQETQYF.

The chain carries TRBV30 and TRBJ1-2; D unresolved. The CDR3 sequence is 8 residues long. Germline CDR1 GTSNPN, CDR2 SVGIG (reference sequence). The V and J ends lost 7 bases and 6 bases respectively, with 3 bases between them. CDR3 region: CASDGYTF. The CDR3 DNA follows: TGTGCCTCAGATGGCTACACCTTC.

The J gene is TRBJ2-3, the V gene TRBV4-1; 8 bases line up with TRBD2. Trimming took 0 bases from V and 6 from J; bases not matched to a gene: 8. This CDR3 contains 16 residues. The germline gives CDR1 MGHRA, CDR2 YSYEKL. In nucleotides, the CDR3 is TGCGCCAGCAGCCAAGATTGGGCGGGGGGTAGGGATACGCAGTATTTT. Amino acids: CASSQDWAGGRDTQYF.